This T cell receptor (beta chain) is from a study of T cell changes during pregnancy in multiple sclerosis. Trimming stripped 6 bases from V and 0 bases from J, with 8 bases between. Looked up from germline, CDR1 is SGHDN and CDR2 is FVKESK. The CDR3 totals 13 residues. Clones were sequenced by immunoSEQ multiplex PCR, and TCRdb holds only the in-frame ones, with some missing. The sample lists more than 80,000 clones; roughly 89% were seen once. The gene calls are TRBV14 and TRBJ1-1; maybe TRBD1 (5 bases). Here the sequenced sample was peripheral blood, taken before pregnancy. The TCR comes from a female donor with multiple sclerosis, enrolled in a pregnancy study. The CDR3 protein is CASSQQVNTEAFF. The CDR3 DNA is TGTGCCAGCAGTCAACAGGTGAACACTGAAGCTTTCTTT.